Below, 19 T cell receptor beta chains from the same sample are listed, as sequenced in a study of PD-1 blockade in classical Hodgkin lymphoma. Relapse was seen in all patients after autologous stem cell transplantation, and brentuximab vedotin exposure was variable. TCRdb keeps only in-frame clones here, not all; method: immunoSEQ multiplex PCR. The repertoire holds fewer than 90,000 clones, with just over 90% as singletons. The material sequenced was peripheral blood mononuclear cells (PBMCs), taken at baseline. These receptors were taken from a human donor with classical Hodgkin lymphoma.

The rearrangement joins TRBV19 to TRBJ2-1; no firm D call. Germline CDR1 is LNHDA and CDR2 is SQIVND (reference sequence). The CDR3 runs 13 residues. Deletions cut 3 bases from V and 10 bases from J, with 13 bases between. CDR3 amino acids: CASSIPEMREQFF. The CDR3 DNA reads TGTGCCAGTAGTATTCCGGAGATGAGGGAGCAGTTCTTC.

The genes are TRBV18 and TRBJ2-1; 9 bases line up with TRBD2. Germline V lookup: CDR1 KGHSH, CDR2 LQKENI. This CDR3 spans 19 amino acids. The junction had 14 bases not matched to a gene; V was cut back by 4 bases and J by 1 base. The CDR3 DNA is TGTGCCAGCTCACTACCGGGACAGAGTAGCGGGAGTTCCTACAATGAGCAGTTCTTC. It encodes CASSLPGQSSGSSYNEQFF.

Note on this clone: This sample also contains other DNA sequences that code for the same CDR3. V gene TRBV30 combines with J gene TRBJ2-7, with 10 nucleotides matching TRBD1. This CDR3 contains 11 residues. Germline V lookup: CDR1 GTSNPN, CDR2 SVGIG (reference sequence). The CDR3 bases are TGTGCTTGGGACAGGGGTTACGAGCAGTACTTC. Protein product: CAWDRGYEQYF.

The chain carries TRBV5-5 and TRBJ2-7; D perhaps matches TRBD1 (6 bases). Germline assignment: CDR1 SGHKS and CDR2 YYEKEE (reference sequence). This CDR3 region has 12 residues. V lost 4 bases to trimming and J lost 3 bases, with 8 bases between them. DNA of the CDR3: TGTGCCAGCAGCATGACAGGCTACGAGCAGTACTTC. Protein sequence: CASSMTGYEQYF.

The chain combines TRBV6-5 with TRBJ2-1; TRBD1 aligns across 10 bases. CDR3 length equals 12 residues. The trim removed 7 bases at V and 8 bases at J, leaving 2 bases unmatched. Germline V gene lookup returns CDR1 MNHEY and CDR2 SVGAGI. The CDR3 spells CASTTGGYEQFF. In DNA, the CDR3 is TGTGCCAGCACGACAGGGGGCTATGAGCAGTTCTTC.

V is TRBV7-9 and J is TRBJ1-2, with TRBD1 matching 7 bases. V gave up 5 bases and J gave up 13 bases; unmatched junction bases: 13. Germline CDR1 reads SEHNR; CDR2 reads FQNEAQ (reference sequence). The CDR3 consists of 13 residues. The CDR3 spells CASSGEGQTGSTF. For the CDR3, the DNA is TGTGCCAGCAGCGGGGAAGGCCAGACAGGGAGCACCTTC.

The rearrangement links TRBV5-1 to TRBJ2-5; the D is unclear. CDR1 SGHRS and CDR2 YFSETQ come from the germline V gene. V lost 5 bases and J lost 4, with 12 bases in between. This CDR3 is 13 amino acids long. This CDR3 is CASSTPEGETQYF. The CDR3 nucleotides read TGCGCCAGCAGTACGCCAGAAGGAGAGACCCAGTACTTC.

V usage is TRBV27 and J usage is TRBJ1-3; a possible D gene is TRBD1 (5 bases). The germline V and J ends were trimmed by 7 bases and 8 bases, with 15 bases remaining between them. From germline, CDR1 is MNHEY and CDR2 SMNVEV (reference sequence). CDR3 length: 13 amino acids. The CDR3: CASKGRSADTIYF. The CDR3 region has the DNA TGTGCCAGCAAGGGGCGAAGCGCAGACACCATATATTTT.

This chain connects TRBV2 to TRBJ1-2; TRBD1 is a possible D gene (6 bases). The CDR3 has 15 residues. V was clipped by 6 bases and J by 7 bases, with 21 bases between them. Germline CDR1 reads SNHLY; CDR2 reads FYNNEI. The CDR3 protein is CASRSTTGSEGGYTF. Here the CDR3 DNA reads TGTGCCAGCAGGTCGACTACAGGGTCGGAAGGTGGCTACACCTTC.

The chain joins TRBV4-1 to TRBJ2-7; D is undetermined. Germline V gene data show CDR1 as MGHRA and CDR2 as YSYEKL. There are 17 residues in the CDR3. The V and J ends lost 4 bases and 0 bases respectively, with 19 bases between them. The CDR3: CASSRDVETLISYEQYF. The CDR3 bases are TGCGCCAGCAGCCGCGACGTCGAAACTCTCATCTCCTACGAGCAGTACTTC.

V and J are TRBV23-1 and TRBJ1-5; the D is unclear. TRBV23-1 is classed as an ORF, of uncertain function. This CDR3 contains 17 residues. With 4 bases removed from V and 8 bases from J, the gap between germline ends came to 24 bases. The CDR3, as DNA: TGCGCCAGCAGTCCTGGGCTGGAGGAAACAATTTTGGAGCCCCAGCATTTT. Its protein product is CASSPGLEETILEPQHF.

V is TRBV6-5 and J is TRBJ1-3; D is unresolved. CDR1 MNHEY and CDR2 SVGAGI come from the germline V gene. The CDR3 sequence is 14 residues long. The germline V and J ends were trimmed by 2 bases and 0 bases, with 5 bases remaining between them. DNA of the CDR3: TGTGCCAGCAGTTACGTCCGCTCTGGAAACACCATATATTTT. Translated: CASSYVRSGNTIYF.

This rearrangement joins TRBV7-6 to TRBJ2-2, with TRBD2 as a possible D gene (6 bases). The length of the CDR3 is 16 residues. V was shortened by 4 bases and J by 5 bases, with 17 bases between the two germline ends. CDR1 is SGHVS and CDR2 is FNYEAQ in the germline V gene. This CDR3 reads CASSSPLGGETGELFF. CDR3 nucleotides: TGTGCCAGCAGCTCCCCGCTTGGCGGGGAAACCGGGGAGCTGTTTTTT.

The chain recombines TRBV7-9 with TRBJ2-5, with D maybe TRBD2 (5 bases). V lost 1 base and J 5 bases, leaving 14 bases between the germline ends. Per germline, CDR1 SEHNR and CDR2 FQNEAQ (reference sequence). The CDR3 runs 15 residues. The CDR3 nucleotides are TGTGCCAGCAGCTTAGGGAGTGGGCGGAGGGAGACCCAGTACTTC. Translating gives CASSLGSGRRETQYF. Variable domain in full (rest from reference TRBV7-9 and TRBJ2-5): DTGVSQNPRHKITKRGQNVTFRCDPISEHNRLYWYRQTLGQGPEFLTYFQNEAQLEKSRLLSDRFSAERPKGSFSTLEIQRTEQGDSAMYLCASSLGSGRRETQYFGPGTRLLVL.

V and J are TRBV6-5 and TRBJ2-1; 12 bases match TRBD2. This CDR3 region has 15 residues. Trimming at V came to 5 bases and at J to 6 bases, leaving 5 bases not matched to a gene. CDR1 and CDR2 (germline): MNHEY, SVGAGI. The CDR3 loop is CASSRLAGVVNEQFF. The CDR3 region has the DNA TGTGCCAGCAGTAGACTAGCGGGAGTCGTCAATGAGCAGTTCTTC.

The rearrangement links TRBV7-2 to TRBJ1-2; no definite D call. The germline V gene encodes CDR1 SGHTA and CDR2 FQGNSA. The CDR3 consists of 13 residues. V was shortened by 2 bases and J by 6 bases, with 10 bases between the two germline ends. The CDR3 DNA follows: TGTGCCAGCAGCTTATCCAGAAAGGATGGCTACACCTTC. Translation gives CASSLSRKDGYTF.

The chain is built from TRBV6-6 and TRBJ2-7; TRBD1 agrees at 7 bases. This CDR3 comprises 13 residues. With V trimmed by 6 bases and J by 1 base, 3 bases remained unmatched. Germline CDR1 reads MNHNY; CDR2 reads SVGAGI (reference sequence). CDR3 in DNA: TGTGCCAGCAGCCCGGGACAGTCCTACGAGCAGTACTTC. Translating gives CASSPGQSYEQYF.

The V call is TRBV5-1, the J call TRBJ1-4, with D tentatively TRBD1 (5 bases). V was cut by 2 bases and J by 8 bases, with 13 bases left in between. Germline loops: CDR1 SGHRS, CDR2 YFSETQ. This CDR3 contains 14 residues. The CDR3 loop reads CASSFRDSGEKLFF. CDR3 nucleotide sequence: TGCGCCAGCAGCTTCCGCGACAGTGGGGAAAAACTGTTTTTT.

The chain uses TRBV30 and TRBJ1-3; D uncertain. The length of the CDR3 is 12 residues. CDR1 and CDR2 from the germline V gene are GTSNPN and SVGIG (reference sequence). V lost 0 bases and J lost 3, with 3 bases in between. The CDR3 region has the DNA TGTGCCTGGAGTGTATTTGGAAACACCATATATTTT. Residues: CAWSVFGNTIYF.